These 12 T cell receptor beta chains were all obtained from the same sample, sequenced in a study of tissue T cells after allogeneic stem cell transplantation. Only in-frame clones appear in the TCRdb table, and some are missing; sequencing was by immunoSEQ multiplex PCR. The table includes 15,000 to 20,000 clones, roughly three quarters detected once. Sequenced input: spleen. The receptors originated from a female BALB/c mouse in good health. MHC haplotype here: H2-d.

Regarding this clone: Gene names follow the mouse nomenclature. The read halts 1 residue ahead of the CDR3 end, with the missing end drawn from the germline J gene. The chain couples TRBV24 to TRBJ1-3; the match to TRBD1 covers 10 bases. The trim removed 4 bases at V and 3 bases at J, leaving 3 bases unmatched. CDR1 and CDR2 (germline): KGHTA, FRNEEI. The CDR3 has 15 amino acids. CDR3 DNA (partial): TGTGCCAGCAGTCCGGGACAGGGGTTTGGAAATACGCTCTAT. The encoded protein is CASSPGQGFGNTLY. The complete CDR3 sequence is CASSPGQGFGNTLYF.

About this clone itself: Any gene name here is a mouse gene name. The read stops 1 residue short of the end of the CDR3; the missing end is completed from the germline J gene. The rearrangement links TRBV5 to TRBJ1-6; D not resolved. TRBJ1-6 is assigned to the ORF class and has an uncertain function. There are 14 residues in the CDR3. Germline V gene data show CDR1 as LGHNA and CDR2 as YNLKQL (reference sequence). Deletions cut 5 bases from V and 0 bases from J, with 5 bases between. The CDR3 protein is CASSSNSYNSPLYF. The sequenced part of the CDR3 DNA is TGTGCCAGCAGCTCAAATTCCTATAATTCGCCCCTCTAC.

Notes on this clone: Gene names follow the mouse nomenclature. In the same sample, other DNA sequences code for this CDR3. The CDR3 DNA, read in part, is TGTGCCAGCGGTGGCGGGACTGGGGGTTATGAACAGTAC. It codes for CASGGGTGGYEQY. The whole CDR3 protein reads CASGGGTGGYEQYF. The gene calls are TRBV13-2 and TRBJ2-7, with 11 bases identical to TRBD2. Sequencing ends 1 residue short of the CDR3 end; the germline J gene provides the rest. The V and J ends lost 3 bases and 4 bases, in that order; junction bases with no gene match: 3. The CDR3 length is 14 residues. Germline-derived CDR1 and CDR2 are NNHNN and SYGAGS (reference sequence).

Remarks on this clone: Genes and germline are mouse. The read is 1 residue too short to cover the CDR3 end, so that end is filled in from the germline J gene. V gene TRBV13-1 combines with J gene TRBJ1-1, with 9 bases that match TRBD1. Trimming removed 7 bases from V and 8 bases from J; junction bases left unmatched: 3. This CDR3 comprises 11 residues. The germline V gene has CDR1 NSHNY and CDR2 SYGAGN. The covered CDR3 bases are TGTGCCAGCCTGGGACAGGGTGAAGTCTTC. It yields the protein CASLGQGEVF. The complete CDR3 sequence is CASLGQGEVFF.

A note on this clone: Gene labels here are mouse ones. With the read ending 1 residue before the CDR3 end, the germline J gene is used to fill in that end. V is TRBV15 and J is TRBJ2-1; no firm D call. The ends were cut back, 2 bases at V and 0 bases at J, with 8 bases in the middle. The germline V gene has CDR1 SGHND and CDR2 FRSKSL. CDR3 size: 15 residues. CDR3 DNA, as far as it was read: TGTGCCAGCAGTTTATGGGCATATAACTATGCTGAGCAGTTC. It codes for CASSLWAYNYAEQF. The whole CDR3 sequence reads CASSLWAYNYAEQFF.

Concerning this clone: Gene names are mouse gene names. Sequencing ends 1 residue short of the CDR3 end; the germline J gene provides the rest. V usage is TRBV20 and J usage is TRBJ1-2; 10 bases line up with TRBD1. CDR1 and CDR2 (germline): GFQATS, STVNSAI. V was pared by 1 base and J by 3 bases, with 5 bases of the junction left unmatched. The CDR3 is 15 residues long. The covered CDR3 bases are TGTGGTGCTAGGGGTCCCGGGACAGGGGACTCCGACTACACC. Translating it yields CGARGPGTGDSDYT. The whole CDR3 is CGARGPGTGDSDYTF.

Regarding this clone: Genes and germline are mouse. CDR3 amino acids: CASGDATSQNTLYF. The CDR3 DNA, read in part, is TGTGCCAGCGGTGATGCAACTAGTCAAAACACCTTGTAC. The rearrangement joins TRBV13-2 to TRBJ2-4, with D unresolved. The read ends 1 residue before the CDR3 terminus; that terminus is restored from the germline J gene. Trimming left V 0 bases short and J 0 bases short, with 5 bases between. The germline V gene has CDR1 NNHNN and CDR2 SYGAGS (reference sequence). This CDR3 has 14 residues.

In the case of this clone: Genes and germline come from the mouse. Read sequence stops 1 residue before the CDR3 end, and the germline J gene provides the missing end. This chain connects TRBV24 to TRBJ2-1; 11 nucleotides align to TRBD2. The CDR3 has 17 amino acids. V shed 3 bases and J 1 base; nucleotides not matched to a gene: 5. Germline CDR1 KGHTA, CDR2 FRNEEI. Incomplete CDR3 DNA: TGTGCCAGCAGTCTTCGACTGGGGGGGGGAAACTATGCTGAGCAGTTC. This translates into CASSLRLGGGNYAEQF. In full, the CDR3 is CASSLRLGGGNYAEQFF.

This clone was detected once. The listed genes are named as in mouse. The DNA ends 1 residue before the CDR3 does, and the rest of the CDR3 is filled in from the germline J gene. This rearrangement joins TRBV3 to TRBJ2-5, with D possibly being TRBD2 (5 bases). Germline V CDR1 and CDR2: SNHLY, FYNGKV (reference sequence). The V end was cut by 2 bases, the J end by 4 bases, with 13 bases between. The length of the CDR3 is 15 residues. The CDR3 bases that were read are TGTGCCAGCAGCTTAACGGCTGGGAGGGAAGACACCCAGTAC. Protein: CASSLTAGREDTQY. The entire CDR3 protein reads CASSLTAGREDTQYF.

Notes on this clone: Gene and germline names: mouse. Read data end 1 residue before the CDR3 end; the end is taken from the germline J gene. The chain recombines TRBV17 with TRBJ2-7; 9 nucleotides agree with TRBD2. CDR1 and CDR2 from the germline V gene are MNHDT and YYDKIL. The CDR3 has 13 amino acids. J gave up 5 bases and V 5 bases, and 4 bases lay outside the gene matches. The CDR3 region is CASSYWGAHEQYF. CDR3 DNA, as far as it was read: TGTGCTAGCAGTTACTGGGGGGCGCATGAACAGTAC.

This clone appeared once. Germline and genes: mouse. The CDR3 end falls 1 residue outside the read, so it is completed with the germline J gene. This chain uses TRBV5 with TRBJ1-4; D is unclear. Germline V gene data show CDR1 as LGHNA and CDR2 as YNLKQL (reference sequence). CDR3 size: 14 residues. Trimming removed 0 bases from V and 6 bases from J, with 8 bases in between. This CDR3 reads CASSQEGSDERLFF. The CDR3 DNA, read in part, is TGTGCCAGCAGCCAAGAGGGGTCTGACGAAAGATTATTT.

Note on this clone: The gene names here belong to mouse. Sequencing ends 1 residue short of the CDR3 end; the germline J gene provides the rest. The chain couples TRBV1 to TRBJ1-1; D not resolved. V was trimmed by 1 base and J by 0 bases, leaving 3 bases between them. The CDR3 has 13 residues. Germline V gene sequence: CDR1 NSQYPW, CDR2 LRSPGD (reference sequence). The CDR3 reads CTCSAVPNTEVFF. The DNA read from the CDR3 is TGCACCTGCAGTGCAGTCCCAAACACAGAAGTCTTC. Using reference TRBV1 and TRBJ1-1 for the parts outside the CDR3, the full variable domain is VTLLEQNPRWRLVPRGQAVNLRCILKNSQYPWMSWYQQDLQKQLQWLFTLRSPGDKEVKSLPGADYLATRVTDTELRLQVANMSQGRTLYCTCSAVPNTEVFFGKGTRLTVV.